This T cell receptor beta chain was sequenced for a study of blood T cell repertoires in COVID-19. Study summary: PBMCs, B-cell-depleted T cells, or T cells provided the cDNA or gDNA that made up the material.

This CDR3 spans 17 amino acids. Per germline, CDR1 LGHDT and CDR2 YNNKEL (reference sequence). Unmatched junction bases numbered 7, after V lost 0 bases and J lost 0 bases. TCRdb keeps only in-frame clones here, not all; method: immunoSEQ multiplex PCR. This sample has 300,000 to 400,000 clones; roughly 90% occur once, and the top ten carry less than 3.5%. The sequence came from a woman in her 30s with COVID-19, enrolled during active disease. Sequencing used peripheral blood. V and J are TRBV3-1 (or the pseudogene TRBV3-2) and TRBJ2-5; TRBD2 matches 7 bases. The CDR3 DNA sequence: TGTGCCAGCAGCCAAGATCCGGCGGGAGTGTACCAAGAGACCCAGTACTTC. Its translation: CASSQDPAGVYQETQYF.